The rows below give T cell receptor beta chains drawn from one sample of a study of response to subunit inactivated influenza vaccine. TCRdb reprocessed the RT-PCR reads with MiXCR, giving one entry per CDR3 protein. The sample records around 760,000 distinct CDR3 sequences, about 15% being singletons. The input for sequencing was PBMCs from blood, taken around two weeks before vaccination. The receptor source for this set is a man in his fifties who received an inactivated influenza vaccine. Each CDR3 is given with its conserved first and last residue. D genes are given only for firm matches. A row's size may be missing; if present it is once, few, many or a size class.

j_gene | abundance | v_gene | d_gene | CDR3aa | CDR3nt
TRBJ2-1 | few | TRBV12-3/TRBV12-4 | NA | CATGGFYNEQFF | TGTGCCACCGGAGGGTTCTACAATGAGCAGTTCTTC
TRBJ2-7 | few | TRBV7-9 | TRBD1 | CASSPPTDRGSYEQYF | TGTGCCAGCAGCCCCCCTACGGACAGGGGCTCCTACGAGCAGTACTTC
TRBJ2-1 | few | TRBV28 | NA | CASSLFPRSPGYNEQFF | TGTGCCAGCAGTTTATTCCCTCGGTCTCCAGGCTACAATGAGCAGTTCTTC
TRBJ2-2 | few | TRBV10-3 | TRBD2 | CAISESKSGGTGELFF | TGTGCCATCAGTGAGTCGAAGAGCGGGGGAACCGGGGAGCTGTTTTTT
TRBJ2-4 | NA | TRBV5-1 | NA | CASSFEGLAKNIQYF | TGCGCCAGCAGCTTCGAAGGGCTAGCCAAAAACATTCAGTACTTC
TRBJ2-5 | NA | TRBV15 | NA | CATSPPPPQETQYF | TGTGCCACCAGCCCCCCCCCACCCCAAGAGACCCAGTACTTC
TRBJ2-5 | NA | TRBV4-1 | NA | CASSQGGGRVQETQYF | TGCGCCAGCAGCCAAGGGGGAGGAAGGGTCCAAGAGACCCAGTACTTC
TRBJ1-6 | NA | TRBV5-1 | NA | CASSLAPRGYSPLHF | TGCGCCAGCAGCTTGGCTCCCAGGGGTTATTCACCCCTCCACTTT
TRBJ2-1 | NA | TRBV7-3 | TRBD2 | CASSLGTSANEQFF | TGTGCCAGCAGCTTAGGGACTAGCGCCAATGAGCAGTTCTTC
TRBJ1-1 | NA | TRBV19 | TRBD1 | CASSITDRELREAFF | TGTGCCAGTAGTATAACGGACAGGGAGCTTCGTGAAGCTTTCTTT
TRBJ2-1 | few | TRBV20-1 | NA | CSPNSGVFGEQFF | TGCAGTCCAAACTCGGGGGTCTTCGGTGAGCAGTTCTTC
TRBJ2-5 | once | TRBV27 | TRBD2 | CASSLGGRVQETQYF | TGTGCCAGCAGTTTAGGCGGGAGGGTACAAGAGACCCAGTACTTC
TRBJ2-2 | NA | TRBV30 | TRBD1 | CAWSPSRTGRTGVLFF | TGTGCCTGGAGTCCCTCCCGGACAGGGCGTACCGGGGTGCTGTTTTTT
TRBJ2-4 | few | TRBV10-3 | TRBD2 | CAISAASGGAGAKNIQYF | TGTGCCATCAGTGCGGCTAGCGGGGGGGCCGGGGCCAAAAACATTCAGTACTTC
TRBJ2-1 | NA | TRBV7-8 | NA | CASSRGLDEQFF | TGTGCCAGCAGCCGGGGTTTGGATGAGCAGTTCTTC
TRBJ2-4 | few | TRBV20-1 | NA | CSAERQRLAKNIQYF | TGCAGTGCGGAGAGACAGAGACTAGCCAAAAACATTCAGTACTTC
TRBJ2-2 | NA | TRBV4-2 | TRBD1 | CASSRMPYRQGRHRGNTGELFF | TGTGCCAGCAGCCGGATGCCTTATAGACAGGGTAGACACAGGGGAAACACCGGGGAGCTGTTTTTT
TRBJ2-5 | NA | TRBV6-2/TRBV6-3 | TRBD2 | CASVGLAAARETQYF | TGTGCCAGCGTGGGTCTAGCGGCCGCACGGGAGACCCAGTACTTC
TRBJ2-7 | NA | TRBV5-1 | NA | CASSLAPGEFYEQYF | TGCGCCAGCAGCTTGGCCCCAGGGGAATTCTACGAGCAGTACTTC
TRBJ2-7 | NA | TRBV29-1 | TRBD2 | CSVEGLAGSEQYF | TGCAGCGTGGAGGGACTAGCGGGTTCAGAGCAGTACTTC
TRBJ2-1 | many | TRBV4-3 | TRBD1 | CASSQDPTLAGQVYNEQFF | TGCGCCAGCAGCCAAGATCCCACACTCGCGGGACAGGTATACAATGAGCAGTTCTTC
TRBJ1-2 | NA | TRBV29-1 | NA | CSVRQVGYTF | TGCAGCGTCCGACAGGTTGGCTACACCTTC
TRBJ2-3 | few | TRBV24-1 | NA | CATSFLDTQYF | TGTGCCACCAGTTTTCTCGATACGCAGTATTTT
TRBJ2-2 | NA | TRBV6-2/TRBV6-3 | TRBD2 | CASSFVSGFTGELFF | TGTGCCAGCAGTTTTGTTAGCGGGTTCACCGGGGAGCTGTTTTTT
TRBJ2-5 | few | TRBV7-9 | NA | CASSIAPGYQETQYF | TGTGCCAGCAGCATTGCCCCGGGATACCAAGAGACCCAGTACTTC
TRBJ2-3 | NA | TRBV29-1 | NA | CSVGSGDTQYF | TGCAGCGTGGGCTCAGGAGATACGCAGTATTTT
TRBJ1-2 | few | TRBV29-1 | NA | CSVVRDGYTF | TGCAGCGTTGTCCGAGATGGCTACACCTTC
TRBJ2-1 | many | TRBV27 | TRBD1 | CASSFVPGQGVNEQFF | TGTGCCAGCAGTTTTGTTCCCGGACAGGGAGTCAATGAGCAGTTCTTC
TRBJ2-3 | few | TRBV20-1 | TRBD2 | CSANGGTDTQYF | TGCAGTGCTAACGGGGGGACAGATACGCAGTATTTT
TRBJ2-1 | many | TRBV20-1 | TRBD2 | CSARDTSGSLSYNEQFF | TGCAGTGCTAGAGATACGAGCGGGAGCCTTTCCTACAATGAGCAGTTCTTC
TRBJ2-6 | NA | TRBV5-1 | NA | CASSPRGGGISSGANVLTF | TGCGCCAGCAGCCCGAGGGGAGGGGGCATAAGCTCTGGGGCCAACGTCCTGACTTTC
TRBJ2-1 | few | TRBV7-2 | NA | CASSLRQGSNEQFF | TGTGCCAGCAGCTTACGGCAGGGATCGAATGAGCAGTTCTTC
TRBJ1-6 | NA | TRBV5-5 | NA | CASSLEVRTVSPLHF | TGTGCCAGCAGCTTGGAGGTCAGGACGGTTTCACCCCTCCACTTT
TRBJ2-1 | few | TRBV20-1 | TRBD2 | CSARATAGGPLDEQFF | TGCAGTGCTAGGGCCACAGCGGGAGGGCCTTTGGATGAGCAGTTCTTC
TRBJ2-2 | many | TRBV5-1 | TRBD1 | CASSWTGGGNTGELFF | TGCGCCAGCAGCTGGACAGGGGGCGGGAACACCGGGGAGCTGTTTTTT
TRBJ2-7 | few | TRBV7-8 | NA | CASSSTHRVASHEQYF | TGTGCCAGCAGCTCGACCCACAGGGTGGCATCCCACGAGCAGTACTTC
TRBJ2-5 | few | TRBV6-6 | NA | CASSFTDGATQYF | TGTGCCAGCAGTTTTACAGATGGGGCGACCCAGTACTTC
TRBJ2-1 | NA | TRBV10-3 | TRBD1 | CAISGTGDNEQFF | TGTGCCATCAGTGGAACAGGGGACAATGAGCAGTTCTTC
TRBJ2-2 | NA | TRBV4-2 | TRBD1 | CASSQDRAYTGELFF | TGTGCCAGCAGCCAGGACAGGGCTTACACCGGGGAGCTGTTTTTT
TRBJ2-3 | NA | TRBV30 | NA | CAWSWGNRGLDTQYF | TGTGCCTGGAGTTGGGGTAACAGGGGACTAGATACGCAGTATTTT
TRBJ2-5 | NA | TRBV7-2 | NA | CASSSVTARTQYF | TGTGCCAGCAGCTCCGTGACGGCCAGGACCCAGTACTTC
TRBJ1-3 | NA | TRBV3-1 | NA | CASSQQDSGNTIYF | TGTGCCAGCAGCCAACAGGACTCTGGAAACACCATATATTTT
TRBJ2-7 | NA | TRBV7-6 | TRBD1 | CASSLGGQGNYEQYF | TGTGCCAGCAGCTTAGGAGGACAGGGTAACTACGAGCAGTACTTC
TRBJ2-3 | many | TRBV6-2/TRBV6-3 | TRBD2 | CASKFRSGGAADTQYF | TGTGCCAGCAAATTTCGGAGCGGGGGGGCCGCAGATACGCAGTATTTT
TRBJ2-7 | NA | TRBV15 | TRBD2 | CATSRLSGGKPYEQYF | TGTGCCACCAGCCGCCTCTCGGGGGGTAAACCCTACGAGCAGTACTTC